This T cell receptor beta chain was captured in a study of long-term antiretroviral therapy in people with HIV. Regarding the study as a whole: Relative to control repertoires, HIV repertoires exhibited narrower CDR3 length ranges.

DNA was extracted from approximately 0.95-9.8 million thawed cryopreserved PBMC. About this clone itself: Its specificity is not known.

The germline CDR1 and CDR2 sequences are WNHNN and SYGVQD (reference sequence). Unmatched junction bases numbered 3, after V lost 2 bases and J lost 4 bases. The CDR3 has 15 amino acids. Running of the v3.0 immunoSEQ assay took place at survey level. The assay was immunoSEQ multiplex PCR, and TCRdb's table has in-frame clones only and misses some. This sample has roughly 28,000 clones, with 80% found just once. The rearrangement links TRBV10-1 to TRBJ2-1; 9 bases are shared with TRBD1. Sequences were derived from unsorted PBMCs, sampled 0.3 years after starting antiretroviral therapy. The sequence was collected from a man between 35 and 55 years old with HIV. The CDR3 protein is CASSEPGQGYNEQFF. The CDR3 DNA follows: TGCGCCAGCAGTGAGCCGGGACAGGGATACAATGAGCAGTTCTTC.